This passage covers 3 T cell receptor beta chains from one sample sequenced in a study of blood T cells in healthy people across ages. The use of a sample-barcoded 5' primer and a J-beta primer mix characterized a second PCR of about 6 to 12 cycles. In TCRdb, the 5' RACE reads were re-called with MiXCR into one record per CDR3 protein. Of 700,000 to 900,000 distinct CDR3 sequences in the sample, about 48% were seen once. Sequenced input: blood. The receptor source for this set is an elderly man in good health.

J is TRBJ1-1 and V is TRBV5-1; 7 bases line up with TRBD1. The junction had 8 bases not matched to a gene; V was cut back by 5 bases and J by 4 bases. This CDR3 is 14 amino acids long. The V gene's germline CDR1 is SGHRS and CDR2 YFSETQ. CDR3 DNA sequence: TGCGCCAGCAGAATGGTCCAGGGGGGCACTGAAGCTTTCTTT. It yields the protein CASRMVQGGTEAFF.

This chain connects TRBV20-1 to TRBJ2-7, with 11 bases matching TRBD2. Germline trimming cut 0 bases from V and 5 bases from J; bases unmatched to any gene: 3. The CDR3 runs 14 residues. In germline, CDR1 is DFQATT, CDR2 SNEGSKA (reference sequence). This CDR3 is CSARDLLAGDEQYF. Written as DNA, the CDR3 is TGCAGTGCTAGAGATTTACTAGCGGGGGACGAGCAGTACTTC.

J is TRBJ1-4 and V is TRBV25-1, with 7 bases that match TRBD1. Per the germline V gene, CDR1 is MGHDK and CDR2 is SYGVNS. The CDR3 has 14 residues. Trimming removed 6 bases from V and 6 bases from J; junction bases left unmatched: 7. The CDR3 sequence is CASSPGGSYEKLFF. CDR3 coding DNA: TGTGCCAGCAGCCCAGGGGGTTCCTATGAAAAACTGTTTTTT. Looking up the rest from reference TRBV25-1 and TRBJ1-4 gives the full variable domain: EADIYQTPRYLVIGTGKKITLECSQTMGHDKMYWYQQDPGMELHLIHYSYGVNSTEKGDLSSESTVSRIRTEHFPLTLESARPSHTSQYLCASSPGGSYEKLFFGSGTQLSVL.